Shown below are 28 T cell receptor beta chains from a single sample sequenced in a study of early T cells in non-severe SARS-CoV-2 infection. In TCRdb, the 5' RACE reads were re-called with MiXCR into one record per CDR3 protein. The data hold around 52,000 distinct CDR3 sequences, with 10% to 15% observed a single time. The sequenced sample consisted of whole blood. The receptors stem from an adult who was a healthcare worker with PCR-confirmed SARS-CoV-2 infection or an uninfected control (not recorded which).

CDR3 DNA sequence: TGCAGTGCCAGCGACCTGGGACTAGCGGGAGCGGTCTACGAGCAGTACTTC. It specifies CSASDLGLAGAVYEQYF. This rearrangement joins TRBV20-1 to TRBJ2-7; 14 positions match TRBD2. Germline CDR1 is DFQATT and CDR2 is SNEGSKA (reference sequence). The CDR3 has 17 amino acids. Trimming removed 6 bases from V and 3 bases from J; junction bases left unmatched: 13.

This clonotype was seen ten or more times. The chain has TRBV6-5 and TRBJ2-7, with D possibly being TRBD1 (6 bases). V lost 7 bases, J lost 7 bases, and 20 bases lay in between. Germline V gene data show CDR1 as MNHEY and CDR2 as SVGAGI. CDR3 size: 14 residues. The CDR3 coding sequence is TGTGCCAGCAATCCCGACACATACCAGGGGGAGCAGTACTTC. Amino acid sequence: CASNPDTYQGEQYF.

This clonotype turned up a few times. The chain has TRBV29-1 and TRBJ1-3; D is ambiguous. The CDR3 extends over 15 amino acids. The germline V gene encodes CDR1 SQVTM and CDR2 ANQGSEA. Trimming pared 6 bases from V and 0 bases from J, leaving 15 bases between. This CDR3 is CSVQPGLHSGNTIYF. CDR3 sequence (DNA): TGCAGCGTCCAACCCGGGCTGCACTCTGGAAACACCATATATTTT.

This clonotype came up a few times. The rearrangement links TRBV7-2 to TRBJ1-6; TRBD1 matches at 7 bases. The V gene's germline CDR1 is SGHTA and CDR2 FQGNSA. The CDR3 has 15 amino acids. V lost 2 bases to trimming and J lost 3 bases; unmatched junction nucleotides: 1. CDR3 sequence: CASSLSGGYNSPLHF. For the CDR3, the DNA is TGTGCCAGCAGCTTATCAGGGGGCTATAATTCACCCCTCCACTTT.

This clonotype was seen ten or more times. The chain carries TRBV4-1 and TRBJ2-1, with no clear D. In germline, CDR1 is MGHRA, CDR2 YSYEKL. This CDR3 comprises 14 residues. V was shortened by 4 bases and J by 3 bases, with 10 bases between the two germline ends. The CDR3 region has the DNA TGCGCCAGCAGCCCTGAAAGGGACTACAATGAGCAGTTCTTC. It translates to CASSPERDYNEQFF.

V and J are TRBV27 and TRBJ1-2, with D possibly TRBD1 on 5 matching bases. In germline, CDR1 is MNHEY, CDR2 SMNVEV (reference sequence). V lost 5 bases and J 2 bases, leaving 24 bases between the germline ends. The CDR3 totals 18 residues. The CDR3 reads CASSGSSRGQGINYGYTF. The CDR3 coding sequence is TGTGCCAGCAGTGGAAGCTCCCGTGGGCAGGGCATCAACTATGGCTACACCTTC.

This chain joins TRBV6-5 and TRBJ2-7, with 9 nucleotides matching TRBD1. Germline V lookup: CDR1 MNHEY, CDR2 SVGAGI. This CDR3 is 16 amino acids long. V was clipped by 0 bases and J by 4 bases; unmatched bases: 7. Here the CDR3 reads CASSYSKGDRAYEQYF. CDR3 nucleotide sequence: TGTGCCAGCAGTTACTCGAAGGGGGACAGGGCATACGAGCAGTACTTC.

This clonotype was seen at least ten times. The chain recombines TRBV5-4 with TRBJ1-1; D not certain. The germline gives CDR1 SGHNT, CDR2 YYREEE (reference sequence). This CDR3 contains 17 residues. V lost 0 bases to trimming and J lost 1 base, with 16 bases between them. The CDR3 DNA reads as TGTGCCAGCAGCTTGGATCGGGGAGGCAGACCGAACACTGAAGCTTTCTTT. As protein: CASSLDRGGRPNTEAFF.

This clonotype turned up a few times. Its ends do not fully match the called genes, so a read error is possible. This chain links TRBV7-7 with TRBJ2-3; 9 bases match TRBD2. Germline CDR1 and CDR2: SSHAT and FNYEAQ (reference sequence). The CDR3 consists of 19 residues. The CDR3 spells CASSPVLAGGPWSTDTQYF. The CDR3 coding sequence is TGTGCTAGCAGCCCCGTCCTGGCGGGAGGGCCGTGGAGCACAGATACGCAGTATTTT. The variable domain in full, with the rest retrieved from reference TRBV7-7 and TRBJ2-3, is GAGVSQSPRYKVTKRGQDVTLRCDPISSHATLYWYQQALGQGPEFLTYFNYEAQPDKSGLPSDRFSAERPEGSISTLTIQRTEQRDSAMYRCASSPVLAGGPWSTDTQYFGPGTRLTVL.

Of note for this clonotype: A much bigger clone sits one base away, suggesting this may be a read error. The V call is TRBV7-9, the J call TRBJ2-3, with TRBD2 matching 11 bases. Trimming at V came to 5 bases and at J to 14 bases, leaving 6 bases not matched to a gene. CDR1 and CDR2 from the germline V gene are SEHNR and FQNEAQ (reference sequence). This CDR3 has 12 residues. The CDR3 sequence: CASSQPSGGLYF. As DNA, the CDR3 is TGTGCCAGCAGCCAACCTAGCGGGGGGCTGTATTTT.

In this sample, this clonotype turned up many times. The rearrangement joins TRBV14 to TRBJ2-7, with 8 bases lining up with TRBD2. CDR3 size: 17 residues. Germline CDR1 reads SGHDN; CDR2 reads FVKESK. V lost 1 base, J lost 2 bases, and 10 bases stayed unmatched. CDR3 in DNA: TGTGCCAGCAGCCAAGGGTCCTGGCTAGCGGGCGCCTACGAGCAGTACTTC. Translating it yields CASSQGSWLAGAYEQYF.

V gene TRBV11-2 combines with J gene TRBJ1-1; maybe TRBD1 (6 bases). CDR3 length equals 15 residues. Germline V lookup: CDR1 SGHAT, CDR2 FQNNGV. Trimming left V 0 bases short and J 3 bases short, with 11 bases between. The CDR3 DNA is TGTGCCAGCAGCTTAGAGGGGGCTGGGTACACTGAAGCTTTCTTT. This sequence encodes CASSLEGAGYTEAFF.

This clonotype was observed at least ten times. The chain couples TRBV10-2 to TRBJ1-4; no firm D call. Germline loops: CDR1 WSHSY, CDR2 SAAADI. V lost 8 bases to trimming and J lost 2 bases, with 12 bases between them. The CDR3 totals 14 residues. CDR3 in DNA: TGCGCCAGCCTAGTGTGGCCGACTAATGAAAAACTGTTTTTT. Its protein is CASLVWPTNEKLFF.

The sample holds a few counts of this clonotype. The V gene is TRBV12-3 or TRBV12-4, the J gene TRBJ2-1; 11 nucleotides agree with TRBD2. With 5 bases clipped from V and 6 bases from J, the junction kept 9 bases outside the gene matches. This CDR3 has 16 amino acids. The CDR3 DNA reads as TGTGCCAGCAGTCCTCTTAGCGGGGGGGGTCTCAATGAGCAGTTCTTC. Translating it yields CASSPLSGGGLNEQFF.

There are many counts of this clonotype. V and J are TRBV20-1 and TRBJ1-5; D remains ambiguous. The CDR3 is made up of 14 amino acids. CDR1 and CDR2 from the germline V gene are DFQATT and SNEGSKA (reference sequence). Trimming left V 3 bases short and J 2 bases short, with 11 bases between. In DNA form, the CDR3 reads TGCAGTGCTAGTACCCAGGCCGGCAATCAGCCCCAGCATTTT. As protein: CSASTQAGNQPQHF.

This clonotype was seen ten or more times. The genes are TRBV28 and TRBJ2-5; 8 nucleotides line up with TRBD1. The CDR3 totals 16 residues. The ends lost 5 bases at V and 4 bases at J; junction bases unmatched: 12. Germline lookup yields CDR1 MDHEN and CDR2 SYDVKM. The DNA for the CDR3 is TGTGCCAGCAGTGCTCAGGGGGCGATATCAGGAGAGACCCAGTACTTC. Its protein is CASSAQGAISGETQYF.

This clonotype was observed many times. The chain uses TRBV20-1 and TRBJ2-7; TRBD2 aligns across 12 bases. Trimming removed 1 base from V and 2 bases from J; junction bases left unmatched: 0. CDR3 length: 14 amino acids. From germline, CDR1 is DFQATT and CDR2 SNEGSKA (reference sequence). This CDR3 reads CSARASGRAYEQYF. The CDR3 DNA reads TGCAGTGCTAGAGCTAGCGGGAGGGCCTACGAGCAGTACTTC.

This clonotype was counted ten times or more. The chain carries TRBV29-1 and TRBJ1-5, with a possible D match to TRBD1 (6 bases). The CDR3 contains 13 residues. Germline V gene lookup returns CDR1 SQVTM and CDR2 ANQGSEA. V dropped 4 bases and J dropped 4 bases, with 11 bases sitting between them. The CDR3: CSVVPGANQPQHF. The DNA of the CDR3 is TGCAGCGTTGTTCCAGGGGCAAATCAGCCCCAGCATTTT.

In its sample, this clonotype was seen many times. The chain employs TRBV19 and TRBJ2-7; D is perhaps TRBD2 (5 bases). The germline CDR1 and CDR2 sequences are LNHDA and SQIVND (reference sequence). The CDR3 contains 13 residues. The V end was cut by 0 bases, the J end by 7 bases, with 10 bases between. The CDR3 DNA sequence: TGTGCCAGTAGTATAGATACCCGGGGTGAGCAGTACTTC. Protein product: CASSIDTRGEQYF. Variable domain in full (rest from reference TRBV19 and TRBJ2-7): DGGITQSPKYLFRKEGQNVTLSCEQNLNHDAMYWYRQDPGQGLRLIYYSQIVNDFQKGDIAEGYSVSREKKESFPLTVTSAQKNPTAFYLCASSIDTRGEQYFGPGTRLTVT.

This clonotype was seen repeatedly, ten times or more. This chain connects TRBV5-5 to TRBJ2-1, with 13 bases identical to TRBD2. The CDR3 has 19 residues. V shed 6 bases, J shed 3 bases, and the junction held 15 bases outside the gene matches. The germline gives CDR1 SGHKS, CDR2 YYEKEE (reference sequence). CDR3 nucleotides: TGTGCCAGCACGGTTCCATGGACTAGCGGGGGATCCGACTACAATGAGCAGTTCTTC. Translation: CASTVPWTSGGSDYNEQFF.

This clonotype was observed at least ten times. This chain links TRBV2 with TRBJ2-7; 13 nucleotides line up with TRBD2. Germline V lookup: CDR1 SNHLY, CDR2 FYNNEI. The V and J ends lost 11 bases and 3 bases, in that order; junction bases with no gene match: 22. CDR3 length: 19 amino acids. The CDR3 reads CAPTGKTSGRALVYYEQYF. CDR3 DNA sequence: TGTGCCCCCACTGGGAAAACTAGCGGGAGGGCCCTCGTTTACTACGAGCAGTACTTC. Full variable domain (remainder filled in from reference TRBV2 and TRBJ2-7): EPEVTQTPSHQVTQMGQEVILRCVPISNHLYFYWYRQILGQKVEFLVSFYNNEISEKSEIFDDQFSVERPDGSNFTLKIRSTKLEDSAMYFCAPTGKTSGRALVYYEQYFGPGTRLTVT.

The sample holds a few counts of this clonotype. The V gene is TRBV12-3 or TRBV12-4, the J gene TRBJ1-6; D unclear. The length of the CDR3 is 13 residues. V dropped 6 bases and J dropped 11 bases, with 14 bases sitting between them. The CDR3 sequence: CASRTSRRAPLHF. The CDR3 nucleotides read TGTGCCAGCAGGACTTCTAGGAGGGCACCCCTCCACTTT.

This rearrangement joins TRBV12-3 or TRBV12-4 to TRBJ2-1, with D uncertain. This CDR3 contains 16 residues. V lost 3 bases and J lost 4, with 16 bases in between. CDR3 in amino acids: CASSLGLGSSYNEQFF. The CDR3 DNA reads as TGTGCCAGCAGTTTGGGTCTTGGATCGTCTTACAATGAGCAGTTCTTC.

This chain uses TRBV5-6 with TRBJ2-3; D remains unclear. The germline gives CDR1 SGHDT, CDR2 YYEEEE. This CDR3 has 16 amino acids. The V end lost 1 base, the J end lost 2 bases, and 14 bases lay between the germline ends. The CDR3 spells CASSLLTRTITDTQYF. The CDR3 DNA follows: TGTGCCAGCAGCTTGCTGACACGTACGATCACAGATACGCAGTATTTT.

This rearrangement joins TRBV6-2 or TRBV6-3 to TRBJ2-7; the D is unclear. This CDR3 is 12 amino acids long. V was shortened by 6 bases and J by 6 bases, with 12 bases between the two germline ends. Germline V gene data show CDR1 as MNHEY and CDR2 as SVGEGT. CDR3 in amino acids: CASSRNLREQYF. The CDR3 bases are TGTGCCAGCAGCCGTAATCTACGCGAGCAGTACTTC.

This chain connects TRBV3-2 to TRBJ1-5; TRBD1, the table's D call, was not compared with the DNA. TRBV3-2 is given as a pseudogene. The CDR3 spans 14 residues. The CDR3 region is CASSQQAGEWPQHF. In DNA, the CDR3 is TGTGCCAGCAGCCAGCAGGCCGGGGAGTGGCCCCAGCATTTT.

About this clonotype: This is likely a read error, given that the CDR3 carries no conserved phenylalanine or tryptophan at its end. The genes are TRBV29-1 and TRBJ1-1; D ambiguous. Trimming removed 4 bases at V and 5 bases at J, with 5 bases between. The germline V gene has CDR1 SQVTM and CDR2 ANQGSEA. The CDR3 totals 10 residues. The CDR3 spells CSVARTEAFL. In DNA form, the CDR3 reads TGCAGCGTTGCTAGGACTGAAGCTTTCTTA.

This clonotype came up many times. The chain joins TRBV7-8 to TRBJ2-1, with 9 bases aligning to TRBD1. The CDR3 length is 15 residues. Germline lookup yields CDR1 SGHVS and CDR2 FQNEAQ. The ends lost 5 bases at V and 7 bases at J; junction bases unmatched: 9. The CDR3 bases are TGTGCCAGCAGCCGGCGGGACAGGGAAGGTAATGAGCAGTTCTTC. Residues: CASSRRDREGNEQFF.